This TCR beta chain originates from a study of blood T cell repertoires in COVID-19. On the study more broadly: The cDNA or gDNA used as material had been derived from T cells, B-cell-depleted T cells, or PBMCs.

In the original analysis: Amplification from reference gene primers served as the basis for estimated nucleated cell counts. Measured with immunoSEQ multiplex PCR; TCRdb has only the in-frame clones, and not every one. V and J calls plus clone size are reproduced from that table; the DNA served to infer D and trimming. This table holds about 140,000 clones, 70% to 90% found once. Recovered status applied to Cohort 3 donors who had two consecutive negative PCRs. It also applied to those with clearance or with symptom resolution. The V gene's germline CDR1 is SGHTA and CDR2 FQGNSA. J gave up 2 bases and V 6 bases, and 3 bases lay outside the gene matches. The CDR3 length is 13 residues.

Sequenced: PBMCs or T cells enriched from blood (not recorded which). This sequence was found in a middle-aged woman who had recovered from COVID-19. The chain combines TRBV7-2 with TRBJ1-2; the match to TRBD1 covers 7 bases. The CDR3 DNA is TGTGCCAGCAGGGAGGGACAGAACTATGGCTACACCTTC. It yields the protein CASREGQNYGYTF. Complete variable domain (other parts from reference TRBV7-2 and TRBJ1-2): GAGVSQSPSNKVTEKGKDVELRCDPISGHTALYWYRQSLGQGLEFLIYFQGNSAPDKSGLPSDRFSAERTGGSVSTLTIQRTQQEDSAVYLCASREGQNYGYTFGSGTRLTVV.